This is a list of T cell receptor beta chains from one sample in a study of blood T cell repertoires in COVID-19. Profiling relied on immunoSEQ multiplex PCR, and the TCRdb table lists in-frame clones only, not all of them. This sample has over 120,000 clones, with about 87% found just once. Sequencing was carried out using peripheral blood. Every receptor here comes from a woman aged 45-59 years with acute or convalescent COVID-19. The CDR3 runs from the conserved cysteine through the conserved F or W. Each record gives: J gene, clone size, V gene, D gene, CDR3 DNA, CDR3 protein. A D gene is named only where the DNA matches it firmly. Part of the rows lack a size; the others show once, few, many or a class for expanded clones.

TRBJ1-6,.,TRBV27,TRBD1,TGTGCCAGCATTACCCCAGGGGGAGGACCCCTCCACTTT,CASITPGGGPLHF
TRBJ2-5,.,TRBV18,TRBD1,TGTGCCAGCTCACCACCGGACAGGGCCGAAGAGACCCAGTACTTC,CASSPPDRAEETQYF
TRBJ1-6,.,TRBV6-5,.,TGTGCCAGCAGTTACAAGCGTTATAATTCACCCCTCCACTTT,CASSYKRYNSPLHF
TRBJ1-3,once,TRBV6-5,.,TGTGCCGTACGCCGGGATCCATCTGGAAACACCATATATTTT,CAVRRDPSGNTIYF
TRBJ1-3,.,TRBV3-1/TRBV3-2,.,TGTGCCAGCAGCCCCAGACGGGGGGACTCTGGAAACACCATATATTTT,CASSPRRGDSGNTIYF
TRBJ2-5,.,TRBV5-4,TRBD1,TGTGCCAGCAGACGGACAGGGGAAGAGACCCAGTACTTC,CASRRTGEETQYF
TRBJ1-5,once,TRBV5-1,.,TGCGCCAGCAGCTTGGACGGGGGAAGTAATCAGCCCCAGCATTTT,CASSLDGGSNQPQHF
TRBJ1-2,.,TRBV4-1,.,TGCGCCAGCAGCCATGGGAGCCCCACAGCGGCTCGCGATGGCTACACCTTC,CASSHGSPTAARDGYTF
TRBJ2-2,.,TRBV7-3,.,TGTGCCAGCAGCTTGGGGGGAAAGAACACCGGGGAGCTGTTTTTT,CASSLGGKNTGELFF
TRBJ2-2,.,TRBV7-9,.,TGTGCCAGCAGCTCGCAGGGTCCCGGGGAGCTGTTTTTT,CASSSQGPGELFF
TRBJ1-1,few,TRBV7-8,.,TGTGCCAGCAGCTTGACAAGGAACACTGAAGCTTTCTTT,CASSLTRNTEAFF
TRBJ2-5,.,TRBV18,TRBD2,TGTGCCAGCTCGCAAACGCTTGGGACTAGCGGAGAGCAGACCCAGTACTTC,CASSQTLGTSGEQTQYF
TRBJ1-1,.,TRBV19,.,TGTGCCAGTAGCGTTCAGGGCGCCTCGCCAAACGCTGAAGCTTTCTTT,CASSVQGASPNAEAFF
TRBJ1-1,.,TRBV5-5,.,TGTGCCAGTGGACAGATCAACCCAAGGAACACTGAAGCTTTCTTT,CASGQINPRNTEAFF
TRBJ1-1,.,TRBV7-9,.,TGTGCCAGCAGCTTAGGTCTGGAAGCTTTCTTT,CASSLGLEAFF
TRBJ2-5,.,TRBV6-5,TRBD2,TGTGCCAGCAGTTTAACTAGCGGTATCCAAGAGACCCAGTACTTC,CASSLTSGIQETQYF
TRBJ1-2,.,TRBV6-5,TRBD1,TGTGCCAGCAGGTGGACAGGGGGCTTTTATGGCTACACCTTC,CASRWTGGFYGYTF
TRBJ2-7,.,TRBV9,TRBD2,TGTGCCAGCAGCGTAGGTGCGGGAGAGGATGAGCAGTACTTC,CASSVGAGEDEQYF
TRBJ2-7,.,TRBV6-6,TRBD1,TGTGCCAGCAGTAAACAGGGGAGTGAGCAGTACTTC,CASSKQGSEQYF
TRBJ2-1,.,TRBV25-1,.,TGTGCCAGCAGTGGCACGGGACACCTCTACAATGAGCAGTTCTTC,CASSGTGHLYNEQFF
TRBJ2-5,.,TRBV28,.,TGTGCCAGCAGTTTATCGTATGAGACCCAGTACTTC,CASSLSYETQYF
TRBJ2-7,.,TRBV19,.,TGTGCCAGTAGTATAGTAGCGAACACAGCCTACGAGCAGTACTTC,CASSIVANTAYEQYF